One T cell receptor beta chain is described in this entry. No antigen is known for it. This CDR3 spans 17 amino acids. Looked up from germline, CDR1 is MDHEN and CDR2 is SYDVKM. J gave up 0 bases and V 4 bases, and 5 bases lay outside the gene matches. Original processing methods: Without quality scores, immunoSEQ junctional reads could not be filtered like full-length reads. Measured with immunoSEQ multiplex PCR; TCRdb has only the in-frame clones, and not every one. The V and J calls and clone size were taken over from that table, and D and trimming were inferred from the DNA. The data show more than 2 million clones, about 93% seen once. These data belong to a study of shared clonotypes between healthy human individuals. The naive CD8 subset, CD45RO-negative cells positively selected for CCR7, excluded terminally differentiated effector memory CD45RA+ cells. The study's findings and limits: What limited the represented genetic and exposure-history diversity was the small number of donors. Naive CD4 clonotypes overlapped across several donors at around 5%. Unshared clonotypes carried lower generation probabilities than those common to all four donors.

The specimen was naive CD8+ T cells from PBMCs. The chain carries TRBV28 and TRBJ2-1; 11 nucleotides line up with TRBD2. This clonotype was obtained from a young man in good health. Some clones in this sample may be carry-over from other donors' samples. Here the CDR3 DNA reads TGTGCCAGCAGTTCAAGGACTAGCGGGTACTCCTACAATGAGCAGTTCTTC. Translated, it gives CASSSRTSGYSYNEQFF. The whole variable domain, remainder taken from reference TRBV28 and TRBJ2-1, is DVKVTQSSRYLVKRTGEKVFLECVQDMDHENMFWYRQDPGLGLRLIYFSYDVKMKEKGDIPEGYSVSREKKERFSLILESASTNQTSMYLCASSSRTSGYSYNEQFFGPGTRLTVL.